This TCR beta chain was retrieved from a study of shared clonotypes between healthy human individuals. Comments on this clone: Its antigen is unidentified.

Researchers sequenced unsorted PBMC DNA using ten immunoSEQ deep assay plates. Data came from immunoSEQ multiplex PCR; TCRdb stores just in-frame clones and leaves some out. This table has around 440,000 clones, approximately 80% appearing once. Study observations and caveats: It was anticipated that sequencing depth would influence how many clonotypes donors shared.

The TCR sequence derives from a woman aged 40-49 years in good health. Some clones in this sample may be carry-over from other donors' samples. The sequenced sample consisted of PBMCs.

The CDR3 sequence is CASSHSLALEQYF. As DNA, the CDR3 is TGCGCCAGCAGCCATTCTCTAGCACTCGAGCAGTACTTC. This chain links TRBV4-1 with TRBJ2-7, with D possibly being TRBD2 (5 bases). This CDR3 spans 13 amino acids. V was cut by 3 bases and J by 6 bases, with 12 bases left in between. CDR1 is MGHRA and CDR2 is YSYEKL in the germline V gene.